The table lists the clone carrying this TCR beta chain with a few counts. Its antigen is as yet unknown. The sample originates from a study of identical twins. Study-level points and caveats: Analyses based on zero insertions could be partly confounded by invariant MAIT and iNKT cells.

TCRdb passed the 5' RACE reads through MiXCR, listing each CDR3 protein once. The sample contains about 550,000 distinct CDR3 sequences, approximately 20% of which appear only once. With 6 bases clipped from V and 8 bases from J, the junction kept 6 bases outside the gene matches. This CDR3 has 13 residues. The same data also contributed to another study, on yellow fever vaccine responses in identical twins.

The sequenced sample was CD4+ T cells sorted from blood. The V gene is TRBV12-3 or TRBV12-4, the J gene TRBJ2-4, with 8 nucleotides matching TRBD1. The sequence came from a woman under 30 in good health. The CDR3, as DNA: TGTGCCAGCAGAGGACAGGGAGGAGACATTCAGTACTTC. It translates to CASRGQGGDIQYF.